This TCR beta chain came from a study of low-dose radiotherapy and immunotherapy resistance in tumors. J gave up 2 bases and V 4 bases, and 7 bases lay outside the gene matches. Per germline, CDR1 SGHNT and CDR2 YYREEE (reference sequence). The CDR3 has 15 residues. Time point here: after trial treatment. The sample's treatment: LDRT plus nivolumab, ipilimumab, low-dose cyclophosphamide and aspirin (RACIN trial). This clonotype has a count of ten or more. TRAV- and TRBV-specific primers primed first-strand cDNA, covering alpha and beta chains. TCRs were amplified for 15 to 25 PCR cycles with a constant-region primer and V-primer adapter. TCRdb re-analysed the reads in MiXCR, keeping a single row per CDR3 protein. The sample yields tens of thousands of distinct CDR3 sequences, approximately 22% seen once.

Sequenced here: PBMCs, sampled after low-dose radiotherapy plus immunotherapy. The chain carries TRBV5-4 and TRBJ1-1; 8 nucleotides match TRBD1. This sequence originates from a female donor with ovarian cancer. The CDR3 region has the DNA TGTGCCAGCAGCCTTATGACAGGGGTCAACACTGAAGCTTTCTTT. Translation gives CASSLMTGVNTEAFF.